This T cell receptor beta chain was recovered during a study of tissue T cells after allogeneic stem cell transplantation. Study-wide results and caveats: Anatomically similar tissues had similar TCR repertoires within each patient. Sampling depth was limited, and the cohort was small and clinically varied. Which tissue TCRs were alloreactive or antigen-specific was not determined. Some clones might be persisting host cells.

A note on this clone: No antigen is known for it. Gene names and germline match the mouse. The CDR3 extends 1 residue past the end of the read, so its final part is completed from the germline J gene.

The time point was: mouse harvest day 14 after allogeneic transplant. Tail vein injection delivered 10^7 T-cell-depleted bone marrow cells and 10^6 splenic CD5+ T cells. B6 (H2b) cells into BALB/c (H2d) mice; tissues taken at day 7 or 14. Clones were sequenced by immunoSEQ multiplex PCR, and TCRdb holds only the in-frame ones, with some missing. The data contain more than 2,000 clones, about 43% of them singletons. The V end lost 4 bases, the J end lost 2 bases, and 6 bases lay between the germline ends. Germline loops: CDR1 KGHTA, CDR2 FRNEEI. The length of the CDR3 is 12 residues. Material: lymph node tissue. The chain recombines TRBV24 with TRBJ2-7; D remains ambiguous. This receptor was obtained from a female BALB/c mouse given C57BL/6 T cells with graft-versus-host disease after an allogeneic hematopoietic cell transplant. The CDR3 bases that were read are TGTGCCAGCAGTCCCATCCCCTATGAACAGTAC. This gives the protein CASSPIPYEQY. The entire CDR3 sequence reads CASSPIPYEQYF.